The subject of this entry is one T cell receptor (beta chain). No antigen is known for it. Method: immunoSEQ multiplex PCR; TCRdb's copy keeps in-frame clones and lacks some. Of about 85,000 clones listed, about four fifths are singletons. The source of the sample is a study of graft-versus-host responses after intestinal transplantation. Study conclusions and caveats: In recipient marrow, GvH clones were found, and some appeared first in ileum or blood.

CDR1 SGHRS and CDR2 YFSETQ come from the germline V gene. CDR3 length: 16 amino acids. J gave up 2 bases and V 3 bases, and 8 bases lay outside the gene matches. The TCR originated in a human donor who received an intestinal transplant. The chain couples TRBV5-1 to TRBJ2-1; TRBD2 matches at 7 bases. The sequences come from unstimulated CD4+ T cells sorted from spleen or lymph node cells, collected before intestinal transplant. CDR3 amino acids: CASSSLGAGAYNEQFF. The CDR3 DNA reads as TGCGCCAGCAGCTCCCTAGGGGCGGGGGCCTACAATGAGCAGTTCTTC.